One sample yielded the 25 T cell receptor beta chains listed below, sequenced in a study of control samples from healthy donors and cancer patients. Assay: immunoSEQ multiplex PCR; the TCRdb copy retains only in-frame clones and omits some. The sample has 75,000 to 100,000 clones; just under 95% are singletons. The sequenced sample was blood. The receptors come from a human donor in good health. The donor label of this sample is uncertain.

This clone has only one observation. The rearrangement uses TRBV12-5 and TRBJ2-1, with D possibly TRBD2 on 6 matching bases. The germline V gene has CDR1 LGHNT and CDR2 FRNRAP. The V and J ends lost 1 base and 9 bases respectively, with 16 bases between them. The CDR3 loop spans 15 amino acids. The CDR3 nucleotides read TGTGCTAGTGGTTTGGCCCTAGCGAAGTGGAGTGAGCAGTTCTTC. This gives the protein CASGLALAKWSEQFF.

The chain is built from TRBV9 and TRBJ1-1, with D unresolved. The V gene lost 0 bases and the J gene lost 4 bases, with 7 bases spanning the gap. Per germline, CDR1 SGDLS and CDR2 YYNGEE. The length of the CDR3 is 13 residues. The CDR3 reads CASSVDILTEAFF. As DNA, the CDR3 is TGTGCCAGCAGCGTAGACATCCTCACTGAAGCTTTCTTT.

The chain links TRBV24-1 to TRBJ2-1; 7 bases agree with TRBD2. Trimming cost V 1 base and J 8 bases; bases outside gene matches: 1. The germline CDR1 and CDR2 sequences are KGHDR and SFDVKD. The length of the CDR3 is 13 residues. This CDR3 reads CATSDFGGDEQFF. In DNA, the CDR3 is TGTGCCACCAGTGATTTTGGGGGGGATGAGCAGTTCTTC.

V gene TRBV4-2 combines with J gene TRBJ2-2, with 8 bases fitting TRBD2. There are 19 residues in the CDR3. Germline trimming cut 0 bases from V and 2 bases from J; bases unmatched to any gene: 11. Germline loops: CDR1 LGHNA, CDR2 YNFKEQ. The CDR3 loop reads CASSQDRGGGPTNTGELFF. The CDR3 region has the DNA TGTGCCAGCAGCCAAGATCGGGGCGGGGGGCCAACTAACACCGGGGAGCTGTTTTTT.

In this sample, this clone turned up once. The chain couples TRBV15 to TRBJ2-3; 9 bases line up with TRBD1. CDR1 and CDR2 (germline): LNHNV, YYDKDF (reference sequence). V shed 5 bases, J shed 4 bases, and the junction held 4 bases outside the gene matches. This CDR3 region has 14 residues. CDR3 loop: CATSSWTGADTQYF. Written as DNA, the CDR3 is TGTGCCACCAGCTCCTGGACAGGGGCAGATACGCAGTATTTT. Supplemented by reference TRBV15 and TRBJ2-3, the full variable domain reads DAMVIQNPRYQVTQFGKPVTLSCSQTLNHNVMYWYQQKSSQAPKLLFHYYDKDFNNEADTPDNFQSRRPNTSFCFLDIRSPGLGDTAMYLCATSSWTGADTQYFGPGTRLTVL.

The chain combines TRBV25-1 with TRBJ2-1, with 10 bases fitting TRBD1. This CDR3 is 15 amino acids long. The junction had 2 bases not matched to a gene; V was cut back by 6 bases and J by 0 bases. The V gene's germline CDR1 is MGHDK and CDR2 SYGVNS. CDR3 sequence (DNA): TGTGCCAGCAGGACAGGGGGCGGCTCCTACAATGAGCAGTTCTTC. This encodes CASRTGGGSYNEQFF.

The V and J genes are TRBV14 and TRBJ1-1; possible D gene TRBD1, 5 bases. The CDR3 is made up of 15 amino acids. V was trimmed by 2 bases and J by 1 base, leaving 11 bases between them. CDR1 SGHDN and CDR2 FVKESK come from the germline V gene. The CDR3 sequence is CASSQPTDRNTEAFF. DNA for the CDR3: TGTGCCAGCAGCCAACCTACCGACAGGAACACTGAAGCTTTCTTT.

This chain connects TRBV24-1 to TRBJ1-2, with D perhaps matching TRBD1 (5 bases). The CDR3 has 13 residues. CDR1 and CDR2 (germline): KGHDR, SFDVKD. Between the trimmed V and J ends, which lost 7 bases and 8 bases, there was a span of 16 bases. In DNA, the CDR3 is TGTGCCACCAGCAGACAGTCCTTCGGGGGCTACACCTTC. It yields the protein CATSRQSFGGYTF.

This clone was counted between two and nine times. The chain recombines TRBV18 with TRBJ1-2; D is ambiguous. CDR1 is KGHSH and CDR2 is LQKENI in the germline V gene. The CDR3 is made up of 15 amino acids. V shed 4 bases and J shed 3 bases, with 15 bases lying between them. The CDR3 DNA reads TGTGCCAGCTCACGGGAAGCGCAACAACACTATGGCTACACCTTC. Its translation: CASSREAQQHYGYTF.

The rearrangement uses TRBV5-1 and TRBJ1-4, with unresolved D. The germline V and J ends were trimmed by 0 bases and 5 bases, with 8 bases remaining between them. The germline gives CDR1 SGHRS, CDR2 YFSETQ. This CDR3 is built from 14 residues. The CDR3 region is CASSLAAENEKLFF. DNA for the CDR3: TGCGCCAGCAGCTTGGCGGCAGAAAATGAAAAACTGTTTTTT.

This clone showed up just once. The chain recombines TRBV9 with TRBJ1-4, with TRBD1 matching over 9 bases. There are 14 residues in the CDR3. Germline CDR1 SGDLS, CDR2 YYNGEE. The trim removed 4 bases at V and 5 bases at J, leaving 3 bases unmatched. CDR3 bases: TGTGCCAGCAGCACGGGACAGGGAAATGAAAAACTGTTTTTT. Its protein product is CASSTGQGNEKLFF.

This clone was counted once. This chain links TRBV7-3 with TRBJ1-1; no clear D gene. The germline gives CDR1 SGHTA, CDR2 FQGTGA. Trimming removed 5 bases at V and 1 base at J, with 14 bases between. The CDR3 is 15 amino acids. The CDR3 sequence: CASSPGPSGNTEAFF. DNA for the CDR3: TGTGCCAGCAGCCCCGGACCGTCCGGGAACACTGAAGCTTTCTTT. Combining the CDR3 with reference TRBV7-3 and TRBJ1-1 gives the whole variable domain GAGVSQTPSNKVTEKGKYVELRCDPISGHTALYWYRQSLGQGPEFLIYFQGTGAADDSGLPNDRFFAVRPEGSVSTLKIQRTERGDSAVYLCASSPGPSGNTEAFFGQGTRLTVV.

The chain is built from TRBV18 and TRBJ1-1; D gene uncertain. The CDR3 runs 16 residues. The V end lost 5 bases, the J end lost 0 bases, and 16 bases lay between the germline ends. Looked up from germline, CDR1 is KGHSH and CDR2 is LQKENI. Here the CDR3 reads CASSVYIGGLNTEAFF. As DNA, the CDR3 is TGTGCCAGCTCAGTGTACATTGGCGGATTGAACACTGAAGCTTTCTTT.

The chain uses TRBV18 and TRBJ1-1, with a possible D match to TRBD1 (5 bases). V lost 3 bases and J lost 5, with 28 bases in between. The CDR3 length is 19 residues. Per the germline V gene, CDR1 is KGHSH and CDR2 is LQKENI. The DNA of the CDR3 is TGTGCCAGCTCACCTTTCGCTACACCGGGGACGAAATTCGGGACTGAAGCTTTCTTT. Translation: CASSPFATPGTKFGTEAFF. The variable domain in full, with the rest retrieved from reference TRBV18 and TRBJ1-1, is NAGVMQNPRHLVRRRGQEARLRCSPMKGHSHVYWYRQLPEEGLKFMVYLQKENIIDESGMPKERFSAEFPKEGPSILRIQQVVRGDSAAYFCASSPFATPGTKFGTEAFFGQGTRLTVV.

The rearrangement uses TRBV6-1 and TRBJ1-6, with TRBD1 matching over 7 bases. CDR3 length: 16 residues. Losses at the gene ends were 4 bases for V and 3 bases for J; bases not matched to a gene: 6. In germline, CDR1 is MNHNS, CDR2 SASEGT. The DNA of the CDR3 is TGTGCCAGCAGTGTCTTCGGACAGGACTATAATTCACCCCTCCACTTT. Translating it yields CASSVFGQDYNSPLHF.

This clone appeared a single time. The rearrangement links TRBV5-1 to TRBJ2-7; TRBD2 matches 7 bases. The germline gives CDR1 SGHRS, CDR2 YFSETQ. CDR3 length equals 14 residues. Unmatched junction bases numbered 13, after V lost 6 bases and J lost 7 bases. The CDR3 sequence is CASMSREGVGEQYF. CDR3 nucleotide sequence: TGCGCCAGCATGAGCAGGGAGGGAGTGGGGGAGCAGTACTTC.

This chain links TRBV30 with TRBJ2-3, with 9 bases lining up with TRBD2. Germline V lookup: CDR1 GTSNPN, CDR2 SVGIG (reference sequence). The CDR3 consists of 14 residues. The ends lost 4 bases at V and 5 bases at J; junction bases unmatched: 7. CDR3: CAWKRPSGKDTQYF. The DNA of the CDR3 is TGTGCCTGGAAAAGGCCTAGCGGGAAAGATACGCAGTATTTT.

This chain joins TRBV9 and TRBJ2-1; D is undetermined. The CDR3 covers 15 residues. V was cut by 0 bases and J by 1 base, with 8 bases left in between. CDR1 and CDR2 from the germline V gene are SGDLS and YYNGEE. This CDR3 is CASSVEVGSYNEQFF. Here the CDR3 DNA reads TGTGCCAGCAGCGTAGAGGTGGGGTCCTACAATGAGCAGTTCTTC.

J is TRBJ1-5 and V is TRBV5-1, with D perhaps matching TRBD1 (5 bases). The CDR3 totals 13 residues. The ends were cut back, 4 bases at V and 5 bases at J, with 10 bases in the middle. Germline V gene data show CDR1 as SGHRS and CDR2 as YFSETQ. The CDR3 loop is CASSLGQHQPQHF. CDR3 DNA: TGCGCCAGCAGCCTGGGGCAGCATCAGCCCCAGCATTTT. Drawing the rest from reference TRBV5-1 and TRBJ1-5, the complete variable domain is KAGVTQTPRYLIKTRGQQVTLSCSPISGHRSVSWYQQTPGQGLQFLFEYFSETQRNKGNFPGRFSGRQFSNSRSEMNVSTLELGDSALYLCASSLGQHQPQHFGDGTRLSIL.

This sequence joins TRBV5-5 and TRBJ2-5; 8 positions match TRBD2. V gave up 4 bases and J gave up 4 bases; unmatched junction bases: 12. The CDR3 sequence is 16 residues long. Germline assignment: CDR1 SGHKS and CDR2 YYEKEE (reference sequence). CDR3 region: CASSPRASGFLETQYF. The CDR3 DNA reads TGTGCCAGCAGCCCCCGGGCTAGCGGGTTTTTAGAGACCCAGTACTTC. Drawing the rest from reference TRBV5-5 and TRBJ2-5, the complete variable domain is DAGVTQSPTHLIKTRGQQVTLRCSPISGHKSVSWYQQVLGQGPQFIFQYYEKEERGRGNFPDRFSARQFPNYSSELNVNALLLGDSALYLCASSPRASGFLETQYFGPGTRLLVL.

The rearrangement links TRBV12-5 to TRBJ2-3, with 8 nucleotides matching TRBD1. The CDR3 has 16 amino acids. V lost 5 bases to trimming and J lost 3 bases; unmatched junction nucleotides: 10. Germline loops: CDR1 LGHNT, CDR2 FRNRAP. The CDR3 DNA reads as TGTGCTAGTGGTCCATGGACAGGGCTAGATACAGATACGCAGTATTTT. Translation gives CASGPWTGLDTDTQYF.

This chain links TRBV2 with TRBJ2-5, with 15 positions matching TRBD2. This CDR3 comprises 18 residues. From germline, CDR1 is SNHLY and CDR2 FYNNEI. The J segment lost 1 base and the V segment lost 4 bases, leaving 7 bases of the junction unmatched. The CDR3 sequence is CASSVRGLAGGTQETQYF. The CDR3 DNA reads TGTGCCAGCAGTGTAAGGGGACTAGCGGGGGGTACCCAAGAGACCCAGTACTTC.

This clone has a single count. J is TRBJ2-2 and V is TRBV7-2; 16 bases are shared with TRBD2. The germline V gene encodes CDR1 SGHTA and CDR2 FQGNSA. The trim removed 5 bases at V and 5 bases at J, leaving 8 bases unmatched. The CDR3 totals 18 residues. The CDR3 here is CASSNNPGLAGGTGELFF. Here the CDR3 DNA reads TGTGCCAGCAGCAACAATCCGGGACTAGCGGGGGGGACCGGGGAGCTGTTTTTT.

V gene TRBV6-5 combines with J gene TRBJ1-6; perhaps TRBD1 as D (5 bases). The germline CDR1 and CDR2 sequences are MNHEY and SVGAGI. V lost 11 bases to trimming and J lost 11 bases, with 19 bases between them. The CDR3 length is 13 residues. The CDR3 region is CAGGGGDGTPLHF. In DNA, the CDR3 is TGTGCCGGGGGTGGAGGGGACGGGACACCCCTCCACTTT.

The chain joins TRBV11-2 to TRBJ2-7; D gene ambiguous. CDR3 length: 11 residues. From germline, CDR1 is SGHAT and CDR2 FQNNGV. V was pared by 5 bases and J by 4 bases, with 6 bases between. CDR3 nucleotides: TGTGCCAGCAGCCACAAATACGAGCAGTACTTC. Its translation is CASSHKYEQYF.